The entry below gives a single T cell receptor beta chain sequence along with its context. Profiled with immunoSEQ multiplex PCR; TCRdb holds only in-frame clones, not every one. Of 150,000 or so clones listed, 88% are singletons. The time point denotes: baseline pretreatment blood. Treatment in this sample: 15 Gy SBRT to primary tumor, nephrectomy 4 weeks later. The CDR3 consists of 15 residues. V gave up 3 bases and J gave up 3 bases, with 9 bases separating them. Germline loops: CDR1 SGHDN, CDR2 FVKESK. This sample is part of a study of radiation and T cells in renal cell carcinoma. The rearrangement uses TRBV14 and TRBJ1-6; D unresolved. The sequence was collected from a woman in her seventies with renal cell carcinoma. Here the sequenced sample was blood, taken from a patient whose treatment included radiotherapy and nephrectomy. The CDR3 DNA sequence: TGTGCCAGCAGCCAGGTGACGGACTATAATTCACCCCTCCACTTT. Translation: CASSQVTDYNSPLHF.